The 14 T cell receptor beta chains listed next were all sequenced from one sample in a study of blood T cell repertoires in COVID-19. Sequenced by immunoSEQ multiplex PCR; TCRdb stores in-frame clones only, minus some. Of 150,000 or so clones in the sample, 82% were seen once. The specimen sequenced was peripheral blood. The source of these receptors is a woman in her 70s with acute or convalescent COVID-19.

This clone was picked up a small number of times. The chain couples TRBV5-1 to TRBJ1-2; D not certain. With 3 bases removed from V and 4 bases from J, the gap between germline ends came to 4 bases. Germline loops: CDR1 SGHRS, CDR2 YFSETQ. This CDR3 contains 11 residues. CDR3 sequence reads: CASSSSYGYTF. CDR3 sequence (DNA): TGCGCCAGCAGCTCGTCCTATGGCTACACCTTC.

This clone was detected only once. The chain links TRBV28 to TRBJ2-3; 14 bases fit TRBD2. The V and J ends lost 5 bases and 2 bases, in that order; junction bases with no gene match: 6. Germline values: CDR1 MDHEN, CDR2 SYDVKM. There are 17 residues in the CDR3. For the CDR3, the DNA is TGTGCCAGCAGTCGGACTAGCGGGGGGACCTTCACAGATACGCAGTATTTT. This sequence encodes CASSRTSGGTFTDTQYF.

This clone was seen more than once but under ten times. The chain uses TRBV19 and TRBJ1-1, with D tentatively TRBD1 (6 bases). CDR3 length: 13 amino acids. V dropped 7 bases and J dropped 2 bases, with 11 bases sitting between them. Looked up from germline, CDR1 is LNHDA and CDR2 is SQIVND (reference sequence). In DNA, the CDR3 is TGTGCCAGTAATGACAGGCCCAACACTGAAGCTTTCTTT. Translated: CASNDRPNTEAFF.

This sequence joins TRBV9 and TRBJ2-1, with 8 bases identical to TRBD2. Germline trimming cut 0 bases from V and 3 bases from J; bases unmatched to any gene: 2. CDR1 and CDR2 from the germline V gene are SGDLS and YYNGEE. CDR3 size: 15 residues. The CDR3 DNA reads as TGTGCCAGCAGCGTAGGGGGACTAGACTACAATGAGCAGTTCTTC. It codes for CASSVGGLDYNEQFF. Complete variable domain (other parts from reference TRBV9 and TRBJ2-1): DSGVTQTPKHLITATGQRVTLRCSPRSGDLSVYWYQQSLDQGLQFLIQYYNGEERAKGNILERFSAQQFPDLHSELNLSSLELGDSALYFCASSVGGLDYNEQFFGPGTRLTVL.

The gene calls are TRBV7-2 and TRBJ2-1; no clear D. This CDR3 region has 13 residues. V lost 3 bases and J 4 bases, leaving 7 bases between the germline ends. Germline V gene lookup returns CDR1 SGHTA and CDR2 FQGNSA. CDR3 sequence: CASSFNTYNEQFF. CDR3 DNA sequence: TGTGCCAGCAGCTTCAATACTTACAATGAGCAGTTCTTC.

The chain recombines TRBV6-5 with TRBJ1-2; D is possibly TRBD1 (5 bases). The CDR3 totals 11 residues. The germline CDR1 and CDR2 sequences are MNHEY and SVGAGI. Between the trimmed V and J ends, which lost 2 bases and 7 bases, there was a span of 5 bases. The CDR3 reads CASSYGAGYTF. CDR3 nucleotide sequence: TGTGCCAGCAGTTACGGGGCTGGCTACACCTTC.

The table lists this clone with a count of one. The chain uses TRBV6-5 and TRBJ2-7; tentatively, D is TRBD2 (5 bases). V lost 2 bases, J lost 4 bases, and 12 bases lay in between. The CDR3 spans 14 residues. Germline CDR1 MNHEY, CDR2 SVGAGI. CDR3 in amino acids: CASSYSGSKYEQYF. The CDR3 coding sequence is TGTGCCAGCAGTTACAGCGGCAGTAAGTACGAGCAGTACTTC.

DNA for the CDR3: TGTGCCAGCAGTCTTACAGGCCCCAATCAGCCCCAGCATTTT. Translated: CASSLTGPNQPQHF. V and J are TRBV27 and TRBJ1-5; maybe TRBD1 (5 bases). V lost 5 bases, J lost 3 bases, and 11 bases lay in between. CDR1 is MNHEY, CDR2 SMNVEV, per germline (reference sequence). This CDR3 has 14 amino acids.

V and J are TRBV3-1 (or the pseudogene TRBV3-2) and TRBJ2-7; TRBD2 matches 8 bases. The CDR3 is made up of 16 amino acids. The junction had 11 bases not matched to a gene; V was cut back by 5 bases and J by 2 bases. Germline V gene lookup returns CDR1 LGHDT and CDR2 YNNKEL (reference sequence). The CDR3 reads CASSSRGGGVTYEQYF. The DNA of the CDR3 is TGTGCCAGCAGCTCCCGGGGGGGAGGCGTAACCTACGAGCAGTACTTC.

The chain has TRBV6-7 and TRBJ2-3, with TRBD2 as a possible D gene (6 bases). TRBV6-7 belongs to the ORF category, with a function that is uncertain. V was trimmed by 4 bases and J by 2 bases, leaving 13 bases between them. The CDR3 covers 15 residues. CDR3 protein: CASSSPGTPTDTQYF. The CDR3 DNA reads TGTGCCAGCAGTTCCCCGGGGACTCCCACAGATACGCAGTATTTT.

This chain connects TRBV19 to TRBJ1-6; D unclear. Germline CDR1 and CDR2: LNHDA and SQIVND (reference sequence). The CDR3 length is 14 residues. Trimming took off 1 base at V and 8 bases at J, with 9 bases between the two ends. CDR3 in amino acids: CASSIARSDSPLHF. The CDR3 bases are TGTGCCAGTAGTATAGCGCGTTCTGATTCACCCCTCCACTTT.

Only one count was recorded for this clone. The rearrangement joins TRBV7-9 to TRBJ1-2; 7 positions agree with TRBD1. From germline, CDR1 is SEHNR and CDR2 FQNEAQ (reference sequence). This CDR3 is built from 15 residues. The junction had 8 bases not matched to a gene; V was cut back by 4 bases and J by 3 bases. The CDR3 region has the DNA TGTGCCAGCAGCTCGAGGGGCACAGGGGACTATGGCTACACCTTC. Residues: CASSSRGTGDYGYTF.

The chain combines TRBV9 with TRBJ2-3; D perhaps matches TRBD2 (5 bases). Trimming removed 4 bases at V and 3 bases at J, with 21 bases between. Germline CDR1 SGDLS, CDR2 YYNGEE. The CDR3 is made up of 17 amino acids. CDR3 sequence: CASSTPRWEWRTDTQYF. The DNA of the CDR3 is TGTGCCAGCAGCACCCCAAGGTGGGAATGGAGGACAGATACGCAGTATTTT. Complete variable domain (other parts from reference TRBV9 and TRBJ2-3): DSGVTQTPKHLITATGQRVTLRCSPRSGDLSVYWYQQSLDQGLQFLIQYYNGEERAKGNILERFSAQQFPDLHSELNLSSLELGDSALYFCASSTPRWEWRTDTQYFGPGTRLTVL.

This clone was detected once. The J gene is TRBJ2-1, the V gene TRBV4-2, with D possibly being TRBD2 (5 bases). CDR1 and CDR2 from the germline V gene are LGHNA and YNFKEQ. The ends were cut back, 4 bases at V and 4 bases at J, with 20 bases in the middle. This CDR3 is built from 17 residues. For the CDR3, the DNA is TGTGCCAGCAGCCTAGGAGCCATCGGCGGGCGTTACAATGAGCAGTTCTTC. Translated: CASSLGAIGGRYNEQFF.